A single sample gave rise to the 7 T cell receptor beta chains below, sequenced in a study of T-cell reconstitution after alpha-beta-depleted transplantation in children. Unique molecular identifiers tagged the TCRbeta library. TCRdb itself ran the PCR reads through MiXCR, one entry per CDR3 protein. Of approximately 630,000 distinct CDR3 sequences in the sample, about 12% were seen once. Here the sequenced sample was PBMCs, taken before TCRalphabeta/CD19-depleted stem cell transplant. The receptors originated from a girl aged 2 to 10 with congenital amegakaryocytic thrombocytopenia, due to receive a stem cell transplant.

There are a few counts of this clonotype. Here the CDR3 DNA reads TGTGCCAGCAGCTTTTTCAACCTGAACACTGAAGCTTTCTTT. This codes for CASSFFNLNTEAFF. The chain links TRBV7-9 to TRBJ1-1; D not resolved. The CDR3 runs 14 residues. The V gene lost 3 bases and the J gene lost 0 bases, with 8 bases spanning the gap. The germline V gene has CDR1 SEHNR and CDR2 FQNEAQ (reference sequence). The full variable domain, rest sourced from reference TRBV7-9 and TRBJ1-1, is DTGVSQNPRHKITKRGQNVTFRCDPISEHNRLYWYRQTLGQGPEFLTYFQNEAQLEKSRLLSDRFSAERPKGSFSTLEIQRTEQGDSAMYLCASSFFNLNTEAFFGQGTRLTVV.

In this sample, this clonotype turned up many times. V usage is TRBV29-1 and J usage is TRBJ2-7; 8 positions match TRBD1. This CDR3 has 13 residues. V dropped 5 bases and J dropped 2; count of bases not matched to a gene: 5. The V gene's germline CDR1 is SQVTM and CDR2 ANQGSEA. The CDR3 DNA reads TGCAGCGTTCCCGGGACAGGAACCTACGAGCAGTACTTC. Residues: CSVPGTGTYEQYF.

This clonotype was seen many times. Because the CDR3's place on the DNA is in doubt, the DNA is left out and the CDR3 is given as listed by TCRdb. This sequence joins TRBV12-3 or TRBV12-4 and TRBJ1-5. The CDR3 is 14 residues long, ends included. The CDR3 sequence is CASSSSGVTQPQHF.

This clonotype occurred many times. This chain uses TRBV12-3 or TRBV12-4 with TRBJ2-3; D could derive from TRBD1 or TRBD2 (5 bases each). V shed 6 bases and J shed 2 bases, with 12 bases lying between them. This CDR3 region has 14 residues. The CDR3 nucleotides read TGTGCCAGCAGCCCCGGGACCATCACAGATACGCAGTATTTT. Translated, it gives CASSPGTITDTQYF.

The chain carries TRBV7-9 and TRBJ1-2; D is ambiguous. V lost 3 bases and J 8 bases, leaving 10 bases between the germline ends. The CDR3 is 12 residues long. Germline V gene data show CDR1 as SEHNR and CDR2 as FQNEAQ (reference sequence). Written as DNA, the CDR3 is TGTGCCAGCAGCTTGGAGCTCAGAGGCTACACCTTC. Protein: CASSLELRGYTF.

This clonotype came up many times. V gene TRBV5-1 combines with J gene TRBJ2-7; D not certain. The CDR3 contains 14 residues. V gave up 2 bases and J gave up 4 bases, with 13 bases separating them. Germline V gives CDR1 SGHRS, CDR2 YFSETQ. CDR3 in amino acids: CASSFGKASYEQYF. The CDR3 nucleotides are TGCGCCAGCAGCTTTGGCAAGGCATCGTACGAGCAGTACTTC.

This clonotype occurred a few times. This chain connects TRBV20-1 to TRBJ2-1; 11 bases are shared with TRBD2. Germline loops: CDR1 DFQATT, CDR2 SNEGSKA (reference sequence). The CDR3 length is 14 residues. Trimming at V came to 5 bases and at J to 9 bases, leaving 9 bases not matched to a gene. DNA for the CDR3: TGCAGTGCTGTAGCGGGAGGGGGGGTACCTGAGCAGTTCTTC. It encodes CSAVAGGGVPEQFF.